The sequence of this T cell receptor beta chain was determined in a study of tissue T cells after allogeneic stem cell transplantation. In the study overall: Several unmodified and three CD34-selected T-cell-depleted grafts went to graft-versus-host disease patients.

Turning to this clone: Antigen: not known.

The CDR3 is 14 amino acids. The V and J ends lost 0 bases and 7 bases respectively, with 7 bases between them. Germline V gives CDR1 LGHNA, CDR2 YSLEER. Some clones are missing from TCRdb's copy, which holds only in-frame ones; the method was immunoSEQ multiplex PCR. The table shows some 45,000 clones, with 80% to 95% occurring only once. Findings and limits, study-wide: Blood and spleen captured only part of the tissue TCR repertoire.

This rearrangement joins TRBV4-3 to TRBJ1-6; D ambiguous. The source material was blood, sampled before transplantation. The origin of this receptor is a woman aged 40 to 75 who later had graft-versus-host disease after an allogeneic stem cell transplant. The CDR3 sequence: CASSQDHGNSPLHF. CDR3 sequence (DNA): TGCGCCAGCAGCCAAGATCACGGGAATTCACCCCTCCACTTT.